A single sample is the source of the 20 T cell receptor beta chains below, sequenced in a study of cytomegalovirus exposure and HLA in healthy donors. Clones were read by immunoSEQ multiplex PCR, and TCRdb kept only the in-frame ones, dropping some. The data hold around 140,000 clones, with about 87% observed a single time. Sequences were obtained from PBMCs. These receptors were obtained from a man between 18 and 35 years old in good health and CMV-seropositive.

The gene calls are TRBV19 and TRBJ1-5, with D tentatively TRBD1 (6 bases). This CDR3 region has 16 residues. V was cut by 4 bases and J by 9 bases, with 22 bases left in between. Germline values: CDR1 LNHDA, CDR2 SQIVND (reference sequence). CDR3 residues: CASSTRTASLLRPQHF. CDR3 in DNA: TGTGCCAGTAGTACCCGGACAGCCTCCCTTCTTAGGCCCCAGCATTTT.

The genes are TRBV19 and TRBJ2-1; the match to TRBD2 covers 14 bases. The CDR3 length is 14 residues. Germline V gene sequence: CDR1 LNHDA, CDR2 SQIVND (reference sequence). Trimming cost V 5 bases and J 10 bases; bases outside gene matches: 4. This chain's CDR3 is CASSSGTSGREQFF. CDR3 coding DNA: TGTGCCAGTAGTTCCGGGACTAGCGGGAGAGAGCAGTTCTTC.

This chain connects TRBV11-3 to TRBJ2-1; the D gene is possibly TRBD2 (6 bases). The V gene lost 5 bases and the J gene lost 15 bases, with 17 bases spanning the gap. This CDR3 is built from 12 residues. CDR1 is SGHNT, CDR2 YENEEA, per germline. The CDR3 sequence: CASSPSDGSWFF. The CDR3 coding sequence is TGTGCCAGCAGCCCCTCTGACGGGAGTTGGTTCTTC.

This chain connects TRBV10-3 to TRBJ1-6; no reliable D call. Germline V gives CDR1 ENHRY, CDR2 SYGVKD. V lost 6 bases to trimming and J lost 8 bases, with 11 bases between them. The CDR3 runs 13 residues. The CDR3 sequence is CAISPDGDSPLHF. The CDR3 DNA is TGTGCCATCAGCCCCGACGGAGATTCACCCCTCCACTTT.

This chain links TRBV9 with TRBJ2-1; 11 bases agree with TRBD1. Per the germline V gene, CDR1 is SGDLS and CDR2 is YYNGEE. The CDR3 extends over 16 amino acids. After removal of 0 bases from V and 2 bases from J, the junction contained 1 base not matched to a gene. The chain's CDR3 is CASSVGGQGAYNEQFF. The CDR3 DNA is TGTGCCAGCAGCGTAGGGGGACAGGGGGCCTACAATGAGCAGTTCTTC.

The chain is built from TRBV5-4 and TRBJ1-6; TRBD1 matches at 7 bases. Trimming at V came to 0 bases and at J to 9 bases, leaving 6 bases not matched to a gene. This CDR3 comprises 15 residues. Germline V CDR1 and CDR2: SGHNT, YYREEE (reference sequence). The CDR3 DNA follows: TGTGCCAGCAGCTTGGAGACAGGGATGGGTTCACCCCTCCACTTT. It translates to CASSLETGMGSPLHF.

The chain links TRBV27 to TRBJ1-2; no firm D call. The V end lost 0 bases, the J end lost 6 bases, and 17 bases lay between the germline ends. Germline CDR1 MNHEY, CDR2 SMNVEV (reference sequence). The CDR3 has 16 residues. The CDR3, as DNA: TGTGCCAGCAGTTTATCGAGTGGGCACCTTCTGAATGGCTACACCTTC. It specifies CASSLSSGHLLNGYTF.

J is TRBJ2-7 and V is TRBV5-6, with 8 bases fitting TRBD1. The junction had 14 bases not matched to a gene; V was cut back by 2 bases and J by 4 bases. This CDR3 region has 17 residues. Germline V gene lookup returns CDR1 SGHDT and CDR2 YYEEEE. Here the CDR3 DNA reads TGTGCCAGCAGCTTCCGACAGGGGAAGTGGTCCGGTTACGAGCAGTACTTC. Its protein is CASSFRQGKWSGYEQYF.

This clone was observed once. This chain connects TRBV19 to TRBJ1-4; maybe TRBD1 (6 bases). The CDR3 length is 15 residues. Trimming shortened V by 3 bases and J by 5 bases, and 13 bases separated the two germline ends. Germline values: CDR1 LNHDA, CDR2 SQIVND (reference sequence). CDR3 protein: CASSIRNRANEKLFF. The CDR3 coding sequence is TGTGCCAGTAGTATTCGGAACAGGGCCAATGAAAAACTGTTTTTT.

The V gene is TRBV7-6, the J gene TRBJ2-3; 9 positions match TRBD2. Trimming at V came to 1 base and at J to 2 bases, leaving 1 base not matched to a gene. The CDR3 covers 15 residues. Germline V gene data show CDR1 as SGHVS and CDR2 as FNYEAQ. CDR3 sequence (DNA): TGTGCCAGCAGCTTAGGCGGGAGGGACACAGATACGCAGTATTTT. Translation gives CASSLGGRDTDTQYF.

This clone has only a few counts. The chain employs TRBV5-1 and TRBJ2-3; weak D call: TRBD2 (5 bases). From germline, CDR1 is SGHRS and CDR2 YFSETQ. Trimming pared 4 bases from V and 4 bases from J, leaving 13 bases between. The CDR3 has 14 residues. In DNA form, the CDR3 reads TGCGCCAGCAGCCCCTCGGGGTTGTCAGATACGCAGTATTTT. Its protein product is CASSPSGLSDTQYF.

V usage is TRBV25-1 and J usage is TRBJ2-5; 8 nucleotides align to TRBD1. The CDR3 consists of 14 residues. The V segment lost 8 bases and the J segment 4 bases; nucleotides outside the gene matches: 9. Per the germline V gene, CDR1 is MGHDK and CDR2 is SYGVNS. CDR3 sequence (DNA): TGTGCCAGCCGTCCGGACAGGGTGTTAGAGACCCAGTACTTC. Translated: CASRPDRVLETQYF.

The chain employs TRBV7-6 and TRBJ2-1; 7 bases are a match to TRBD1. Germline trimming cut 5 bases from V and 5 bases from J; bases unmatched to any gene: 3. Germline assignment: CDR1 SGHVS and CDR2 FNYEAQ. The CDR3 covers 13 residues. The CDR3 sequence: CASSADRNNEQFF. CDR3 DNA sequence: TGTGCCAGCAGCGCGGACAGGAACAATGAGCAGTTCTTC.

The chain combines TRBV10-2 with TRBJ2-1; 11 positions agree with TRBD2. From germline, CDR1 is WSHSY and CDR2 SAAADI. This CDR3 spans 17 amino acids. The ends lost 6 bases at V and 7 bases at J; junction bases unmatched: 14. The CDR3 is CASRRLLAGVSLNEQFF. The CDR3 DNA reads as TGCGCCAGCAGACGATTACTAGCGGGGGTCTCGTTGAATGAGCAGTTCTTC.

The V and J genes are TRBV30 and TRBJ1-6; D gene unclear. Germline V gene data show CDR1 as GTSNPN and CDR2 as SVGIG (reference sequence). CDR3 length equals 15 residues. V lost 0 bases, J lost 0 bases, and 6 bases lay in between. The CDR3 region has the DNA TGTGCCTGGAGTGTACCGGGCTCCTATAATTCACCCCTCCACTTT. Translation gives CAWSVPGSYNSPLHF.

The chain employs TRBV11-2 and TRBJ2-3; possibly TRBD1 for D (6 bases). CDR1 and CDR2 from the germline V gene are SGHAT and FQNNGV. The CDR3 sequence is 16 residues long. V lost 3 bases and J 2 bases, leaving 15 bases between the germline ends. The CDR3 DNA sequence: TGTGCCAGCAGCTTTTGGATGGACAGCCTCACAGATACGCAGTATTTT. Protein sequence: CASSFWMDSLTDTQYF.

The chain employs TRBV19 and TRBJ2-1, with TRBD1 matching over 7 bases. The trim removed 3 bases at V and 2 bases at J, leaving 4 bases unmatched. The CDR3 extends over 15 amino acids. From germline, CDR1 is LNHDA and CDR2 SQIVND (reference sequence). The DNA of the CDR3 is TGTGCCAGTAGTATTACAGGGGCCACCTACAATGAGCAGTTCTTC. It specifies CASSITGATYNEQFF.

The genes are TRBV27 and TRBJ2-7, with TRBD1 as a possible D gene (6 bases). V lost 5 bases, J lost 0 bases, and 14 bases lay in between. Germline CDR1 is MNHEY and CDR2 is SMNVEV (reference sequence). This CDR3 spans 15 amino acids. CDR3 amino acids: CASSRSLTGSYEQYF. The CDR3 region has the DNA TGTGCCAGCAGTCGTAGTTTGACAGGCTCCTACGAGCAGTACTTC.

This rearrangement joins TRBV5-6 to TRBJ1-1; possible D gene TRBD1, 5 bases. Trimming stripped 4 bases from V and 11 bases from J, with 18 bases between. The germline CDR1 and CDR2 sequences are SGHDT and YYEEEE. This CDR3 is built from 13 residues. The CDR3 loop reads CASSPGWGVEAFF. CDR3 sequence (DNA): TGTGCCAGCAGCCCGGGGTGGGGGGTTGAGGCTTTCTTT.

The J gene is TRBJ2-3, the V gene TRBV5-6; possibly TRBD2 for D (5 bases). The V gene's germline CDR1 is SGHDT and CDR2 YYEEEE. The V end was cut by 4 bases, the J end by 0 bases, with 12 bases between. The CDR3 extends over 15 amino acids. The CDR3 loop reads CASSPGVSSTDTQYF. As DNA, the CDR3 is TGTGCCAGCAGCCCCGGGGTATCTAGCACAGATACGCAGTATTTT.